The T cell receptor beta chain described here comes from a study of blood T cells in healthy people across ages. General study points: In older individuals, TCR beta diversity per million T cells was lower, falling roughly linearly with age.

Comments on this clonotype: Its antigen is still unknown.

Every donor provided 8.5 to 10 milliliters of peripheral blood. Germline CDR1 SGHRS, CDR2 YFSETQ. This CDR3 comprises 16 residues. V was clipped by 0 bases and J by 0 bases, with 10 bases between them. The second PCR ran about 6 to 11 cycles with a sample-barcoded 5' primer and J-beta primers. A template-switch adaptor containing 12 random nucleotides labeled each cDNA molecule. From the 5' RACE reads, TCRdb called clonotypes with MiXCR, one entry per CDR3 protein. Here the sample spans about a million distinct CDR3 sequences, more than 30% being singletons. V is TRBV5-1 and J is TRBJ2-4; D remains unclear. The TCR originated in a man younger than 30 in good health. Sequencing was carried out using blood. This CDR3 reads CASSLEATLAKNIQYF. In DNA, the CDR3 is TGCGCCAGCAGCTTGGAGGCAACACTAGCCAAAAACATTCAGTACTTC.